This T cell receptor (beta chain) was sequenced in a study of T-cell reconstitution after alpha-beta-depleted transplantation in children. Study-wide results and caveats: T-cell counts and diversity at one year post-transplant came mainly from newly produced T cells. There were some patients whose high TCRbeta diversity at day 60 came from surviving recipient T cells and thymic progenitors.

During its preparation, the TCRbeta library received unique molecular identifiers. TCRdb re-called the PCR reads with MiXCR, one entry per CDR3 protein. The data show about 210,000 distinct CDR3 sequences, with 17% seen just once and around 44% held by the top ten. CDR1 KGHDR and CDR2 SFDVKD come from the germline V gene. The CDR3 has 17 amino acids. Trimming shortened V by 7 bases and J by 0 bases, and 17 bases separated the two germline ends. Comments on this clonotype: Its antigen remains unknown.

The chain carries TRBV24-1 and TRBJ2-2; a possible D gene is TRBD2 (5 bases). The specimen was PBMCs, mostly from graft donor cells, collected 360 days after TCRalphabeta/CD19-depleted stem cell transplant. The source is a male patient aged 2-9 years who had a stem cell transplant for acute lymphoblastic leukemia, so the T cells may come from the graft donor. In nucleotides, the CDR3 is TGTGCCACCAGCCCCGTTGAGGGAAATTCGAACACCGGGGAGCTGTTTTTT. Translation gives CATSPVEGNSNTGELFF.